One T cell receptor (beta chain) is described in this entry. Its antigen is not known. An assay was performed, and its level was deep. Assay used: immunoSEQ multiplex PCR; TCRdb lists only in-frame clones, some missing. The repertoire holds nearly 2 million clones, about 95% seen once, with roughly 1% in the top ten. As defined, naive CD8 cells were CD45RO-negative and positively selected for CCR7, with terminally differentiated effector memory CD45RA+ cells excluded. The record originates from a study of shared clonotypes between healthy human individuals. Study results and caveats: Sorted-subset sequencing was shown by rarefaction to be incomplete despite large depth. Richness estimates generally favored naive over memory subsets.

Germline CDR1 and CDR2: LGHNA and YSLEER. There are 14 residues in the CDR3. With 6 bases removed from V and 5 bases from J, the gap between germline ends came to 13 bases. The chain carries TRBV4-3 and TRBJ2-2; possibly TRBD2 for D (5 bases). The sequenced sample was naive CD8+ T cells sorted from blood. The sequence derives from a man aged 18-30 years in good health. This chain's CDR3 is CASSGGSGTGELFF. CDR3 nucleotides: TGCGCCAGCAGTGGTGGGAGTGGGACCGGGGAGCTGTTTTTT.